These T cell receptor beta chains were read from a single sample in a study of blood T cell repertoires in COVID-19. The method was immunoSEQ multiplex PCR; TCRdb's version includes in-frame clones alone and lacks a portion of them. The sample includes over 200,000 clones, roughly 88% seen only once; the top ten take roughly 0.8%. Sample: peripheral blood. The receptors stem from a woman aged 30 to 39 with acute or convalescent COVID-19. Each CDR3 is given with its conserved first and last residue. D genes are given only for firm matches. Clone size is not always given. Where it is, it says once, few, many or a class for expanded clones.

j_gene	abundance	d_gene	v_gene	CDR3nt	CDR3aa
TRBJ1-1	-	-	TRBV6-2/TRBV6-3	TGTGCCAGCAGTTACGGGTTCGGTACAGCACAGAACACTGAAGCTTTCTTT	CASSYGFGTAQNTEAFF
TRBJ1-4	-	-	TRBV24-1	TGTGCCACCAGTGATTTGCATCGGGCAACTAATGAAAAACTGTTTTTT	CATSDLHRATNEKLFF
TRBJ2-3	-	TRBD2	TRBV6-2/TRBV6-3	TGTGCCAGCAGCGACCCTGGGGCGGGAGTACGGACAGATACGCAGTATTTT	CASSDPGAGVRTDTQYF
TRBJ2-5	-	TRBD2	TRBV5-1	TGCGCCAGCAGCTTGGCTTCCGGGAGGGCCTTGGAGACCCAGTACTTC	CASSLASGRALETQYF
TRBJ2-7	-	TRBD1	TRBV24-1	TGTGCCACCAGTGCTGCCGGGACAGGTTACGAGCAGTACTTC	CATSAAGTGYEQYF
TRBJ2-1	few	-	TRBV21-1	TGTGCCCAGACCAGACCCCCCACTATCAGGGGGCTAGAGTTGAACAATGAGCAGTTCTTC	CAQTRPPTIRGLELNNEQFF
TRBJ2-2	-	TRBD1	TRBV9	TGTGCCAGCAGCGTACCCTCCGGGACAGCGAACACCGGGGAGCTGTTTTTT	CASSVPSGTANTGELFF
TRBJ2-1	-	TRBD2	TRBV10-2	TGCGCCAGCAGGGAATGGGGGACTAGCGGACGGGAGGGTGAGCAGTTCTTC	CASREWGTSGREGEQFF
TRBJ2-1	-	TRBD2	TRBV6-5	TGTGCCAGCAGTTTAGCGGGAGGGCCACGCAATGAGCAGTTCTTC	CASSLAGGPRNEQFF
TRBJ2-1	-	TRBD2	TRBV27	TGTGCCAGCAGTTTGAGGATAGCGGGAGGGGATGAGCAGTTCTTC	CASSLRIAGGDEQFF
TRBJ2-7	-	TRBD1	TRBV11-2	TGTGCCAGCAGCTTAGTCAGGGGGTCCATCTACGAGCAGTACTTC	CASSLVRGSIYEQYF
TRBJ1-6	-	-	TRBV27	TGTGCCAGCAGTTTTTCCCAGGTGGGGCAGAGGAATTCACCCCTCCACTTT	CASSFSQVGQRNSPLHF
TRBJ2-2	few	TRBD2	TRBV10-3	TGTGCCATCACCCCTGCTAGCGGGAATAGGGGCACCGGGGAGCTGTTTTTT	CAITPASGNRGTGELFF
TRBJ1-4	-	-	TRBV5-1	TGCGCCAGCAGCTTCGGACAACTTAGTGAAAAACTGTTTTTT	CASSFGQLSEKLFF
TRBJ2-7	-	TRBD1	TRBV29-1	TGCAGCGTTCAGGGGGTTTCCTACGAGCAGTACTTC	CSVQGVSYEQYF
TRBJ1-5	-	-	TRBV18	TGTGCCAGCTCACCCACGGGACTGAGCAATCAGCCCCAGCATTTT	CASSPTGLSNQPQHF
TRBJ2-7	few	-	TRBV6-5	TGTGCCAGCAGAACCCAGTCCTACGAGCAGTACTTC	CASRTQSYEQYF
TRBJ2-7	-	-	TRBV6-5	TGTGCCAGCAGCTCCTACTACGAGCAGTACTTC	CASSSYYEQYF
TRBJ1-1	once	TRBD1	TRBV19	TGTGCCAGTAATCAAGAGACAGGGGAGTCCCTGAACACTGAAGCTTTCTTT	CASNQETGESLNTEAFF
TRBJ2-1	once	-	TRBV6-5	TGTGCCAGCGGGGGCGTGACTTGGCACAATGAGCAGTTCTTC	CASGGVTWHNEQFF
TRBJ2-1	-	TRBD1	TRBV9	TGTGCCAGCAGCGTAATACCCTCCGGGTCAGGGGGCGCCTACAATGAGCAGTTCTTC	CASSVIPSGSGGAYNEQFF
TRBJ2-5	once	-	TRBV27	TGTGCCAGCAGTTCAGGGCTTGGGGGGGCTTCGACCCAGTACTTC	CASSSGLGGASTQYF
TRBJ2-2	-	-	TRBV5-1	TGCGCCAGCAGTCCGGTTCAGAACACCGGGGAGCTGTTTTTT	CASSPVQNTGELFF
TRBJ1-5	once	-	TRBV12-3/TRBV12-4	TGTGCCAGCAGTTTAGAACAGGGAAGTGCACAGCATTTT	CASSLEQGSAQHF
TRBJ2-3	-	-	TRBV19	TGTGCCAGTAGTTTACAGGGCCCCACAGATACGCAGTATTTT	CASSLQGPTDTQYF